These T cell receptor beta chains were read from a single sample in a study of control samples from healthy donors and cancer patients. Measured with immunoSEQ multiplex PCR; TCRdb has only the in-frame clones, and not every one. The sample lists about 78,000 clones, 85% to 90% seen once, with roughly 7.6% in the top ten. The sample taken for sequencing was blood. These receptors all come from an older woman in good health. Each CDR3 is given with its conserved first and last residue. The order of the fields is V gene, D gene, J gene, CDR3 DNA, CDR3 protein. A D gene is named only where the DNA matches it firmly.

>TRBV2|TRBD2|TRBJ2-1
TGTGCCAGCAGTGAGGGATGGACTAGCGGGAACAATGAGCAGTTCTTC
CASSEGWTSGNNEQFF
>TRBV14|TRBD2|TRBJ2-7
TGTGCCAGCAGCCGCGGACTAGCGGGAGTTAACGAGCAGTACTTC
CASSRGLAGVNEQYF
>TRBV9|NA|TRBJ2-2
TGTGCCAGCAGCGTTGATTTCTCCGCCAGGGCTCCGGTCACCGGGGAGCTGTTTTTT
CASSVDFSARAPVTGELFF
>TRBV7-3|TRBD2|TRBJ2-1
TGTGCCAGCAGGCTACTAGCGGGGCTAAACAATGAGCAGTTCTTC
CASRLLAGLNNEQFF
>TRBV3-1/TRBV3-2|NA|TRBJ2-5
TGTGCCAGCAGACAGGGGAGGATGCAAGGGACCCAGTACTTC
CASRQGRMQGTQYF
>TRBV7-2|NA|TRBJ1-1
TGTGCCAGCAGCTCAGTAATGGCCAGGGCCTTTGAAGCTTTCTTT
CASSSVMARAFEAFF
>TRBV29-1|TRBD2|TRBJ2-3
TGCAGCGCCCACTCTAGCGGGGGCACAGATACGCAGTATTTT
CSAHSSGGTDTQYF
>TRBV5-4|NA|TRBJ1-1
TGTGCCAGCAGCCATCAAGGACGGACTATAAAAACTGAAGCTTTCTTT
CASSHQGRTIKTEAFF
>TRBV28|NA|TRBJ1-1
TGTGCCAGCAGTTCTCGATCCTGGGGGGGCACTGAAGCTTTCTTT
CASSSRSWGGTEAFF
>TRBV5-3|NA|TRBJ1-4
TGTGCCAGAAGCTTGCCACGGGACTTGCGAACGCTTGCAACTAATGAAAAACTGTTTTTT
CARSLPRDLRTLATNEKLFF
>TRBV24-1|NA|TRBJ2-1
TGTGCCACCAGTGACTACAATGAGCAGTTCTTC
CATSDYNEQFF
>TRBV29-1|NA|TRBJ1-4
TGCAGCGCCCGGACAGATACTAATGAAAAACTGTTTTTT
CSARTDTNEKLFF
>TRBV5-1|NA|TRBJ1-2
TGCGCCAGCACCCCGACGACTCCAGGGTATGGCTACACCTTC
CASTPTTPGYGYTF
>TRBV6-2/TRBV6-3|TRBD2|TRBJ2-1
TGTGCCAGCAGTTACTCCACCCTAGCGGGGGGGGGATACAATGAGCAGTTCTTC
CASSYSTLAGGGYNEQFF
>TRBV7-2|TRBD1|TRBJ1-6
TGTGCCAGCAGCTTAGGGACAGGCCGGGCCTATAATTCACCCCTCCACTTT
CASSLGTGRAYNSPLHF
>TRBV6-5|NA|TRBJ1-3
TGTGCCAGCAAAGGTATTCGGACTGGAAACACCATATATTTT
CASKGIRTGNTIYF
>TRBV29-1|TRBD1|TRBJ2-7
TGCAGCGTCAACCGGGACAGGTATTCCTACGAGCAGTACTTC
CSVNRDRYSYEQYF
>TRBV4-1|NA|TRBJ1-2
TGCGCCAGCAGCCAAGTGGGCGCAAGAGGGGACTATGGCTACACCTTC
CASSQVGARGDYGYTF
>TRBV11-3|NA|TRBJ2-1
TGTGCCAGCAGCTTTGGGGGGGCGACTGGCAATGAGCAGTTCTTC
CASSFGGATGNEQFF
>TRBV3-1/TRBV3-2|TRBD1|TRBJ1-2
TGTGCCAGCAGCCAAGATTCGGGACAGAACTATGGCTACACCTTC
CASSQDSGQNYGYTF